This is a list of T cell receptor beta chains from one sample in a study of blood T cell repertoires in COVID-19. Using immunoSEQ multiplex PCR, the repertoire was profiled, and TCRdb retains in-frame clones only, with some absent. This table holds about 440,000 clones, about 90% found once. Sequencing was done on a sample of PBMCs or T cells enriched from blood (not recorded which). The receptors were gathered from a man aged 18 to 30 who had recovered from COVID-19. CDR3s include the opening cysteine and the closing phenylalanine or tryptophan. Fields, in order: clone size, D gene, V gene, J gene, CDR3 DNA, CDR3 protein. A D gene is named only where the DNA matches it firmly. Size is omitted from some rows. Given values are once, few, many or a class for expanded clones.

clone size: NA; D gene: NA; V gene: TRBV30; J gene: TRBJ1-5; CDR3 DNA: TGTGCCTGGGGGGGACACTGGAATCAGCCCCAGCATTTT; CDR3 protein: CAWGGHWNQPQHF
clone size: few; D gene: NA; V gene: TRBV28; J gene: TRBJ1-6; CDR3 DNA: TGTGCCAGCATGGCAGGGTTGGTTAATTCACCCCTCCACTTT; CDR3 protein: CASMAGLVNSPLHF
clone size: NA; D gene: TRBD2; V gene: TRBV29-1; J gene: TRBJ2-3; CDR3 DNA: TGCAGCGCCTCAGGGAGGGCCCGGAATACGCAGTATTTT; CDR3 protein: CSASGRARNTQYF
clone size: NA; D gene: TRBD1; V gene: TRBV9; J gene: TRBJ2-7; CDR3 DNA: TGTGCCAGCAGCGTCGGGACAGGGTTCTACGAGCAGTACTTC; CDR3 protein: CASSVGTGFYEQYF
clone size: NA; D gene: TRBD1; V gene: TRBV6-5; J gene: TRBJ1-5; CDR3 DNA: TGTGCCAGCGGACCAGACAGGGTACGCCAGCCCCAGCATTTT; CDR3 protein: CASGPDRVRQPQHF
clone size: few; D gene: NA; V gene: TRBV4-1; J gene: TRBJ2-3; CDR3 DNA: TGCGCCAGCAGCCAAGGGCCCCTAGTTAGGGGAAATGGCACAGATACGCAGTATTTT; CDR3 protein: CASSQGPLVRGNGTDTQYF
clone size: NA; D gene: TRBD1; V gene: TRBV5-1; J gene: TRBJ1-1; CDR3 DNA: TGCGCCAGCAGCACCCCAGGGGGAACTGAAGCTTTCTTT; CDR3 protein: CASSTPGGTEAFF
clone size: NA; D gene: NA; V gene: TRBV7-9; J gene: TRBJ1-5; CDR3 DNA: TGTGCCAGCAGCTTCCTTGGGGAAGGGGGGGCCCAGCCCCAGCATTTT; CDR3 protein: CASSFLGEGGAQPQHF
clone size: NA; D gene: TRBD1; V gene: TRBV6-4; J gene: TRBJ2-1; CDR3 DNA: TGTGCCAGCAGTGCGAATCCTCGGGACAGCCTCCCCAATGAGCAGTTCTTC; CDR3 protein: CASSANPRDSLPNEQFF
clone size: many; D gene: TRBD1; V gene: TRBV27; J gene: TRBJ2-7; CDR3 DNA: TGTGCCAGCAGCCCGGGACAGGGGGACTACGAGCAGTACTTC; CDR3 protein: CASSPGQGDYEQYF
clone size: NA; D gene: NA; V gene: TRBV27; J gene: TRBJ1-2; CDR3 DNA: TGTGCCAGCAGTTCCCTAAAGGTCAGGGCGGGGGGCTACACCTTC; CDR3 protein: CASSSLKVRAGGYTF
clone size: NA; D gene: TRBD2; V gene: TRBV5-1; J gene: TRBJ2-2; CDR3 DNA: TGCGCCAGCAGCTTGGCTAGGACTAGCGGGAGTTTCTCCGGGGAGCTGTTTTTT; CDR3 protein: CASSLARTSGSFSGELFF
clone size: NA; D gene: NA; V gene: TRBV5-4; J gene: TRBJ2-5; CDR3 DNA: TGTGCCAGCAGCTACCCAGACGGGGCCCAGTACTTC; CDR3 protein: CASSYPDGAQYF
clone size: once; D gene: NA; V gene: TRBV5-1; J gene: TRBJ1-4; CDR3 DNA: TGCGCCAGCAGCTTGGCGAGGGTAACTAATGAAAAACTGTTTTTT; CDR3 protein: CASSLARVTNEKLFF
clone size: NA; D gene: TRBD1; V gene: TRBV5-6; J gene: TRBJ2-2; CDR3 DNA: TGTGCCAGCAGAAGGACAGGCGGGACCGGGGAGCTGTTTTTT; CDR3 protein: CASRRTGGTGELFF
clone size: NA; D gene: TRBD2; V gene: TRBV9; J gene: TRBJ2-2; CDR3 DNA: TGTGCCAGCAGCGTAGTTCTAGCGGGAGCTTCCGGGGAGCTGTTTTTT; CDR3 protein: CASSVVLAGASGELFF
clone size: NA; D gene: TRBD1; V gene: TRBV5-1; J gene: TRBJ2-7; CDR3 DNA: TGCGCCAGCAGCACGGACAGGGGGCCTGCCTACGAGCAGTACTTC; CDR3 protein: CASSTDRGPAYEQYF
clone size: NA; D gene: NA; V gene: TRBV5-1; J gene: TRBJ1-1; CDR3 DNA: TGCGCCAGCAGCCCCCTGGAAGGGGCGATCAGGACTGAAGCTTTCTTT; CDR3 protein: CASSPLEGAIRTEAFF
clone size: NA; D gene: TRBD2; V gene: TRBV30; J gene: TRBJ2-7; CDR3 DNA: TGTGCCTGGGAGGTGGCCTTGACTAGCGGGAGCTCCTACGAGCAGTACTTC; CDR3 protein: CAWEVALTSGSSYEQYF
clone size: NA; D gene: NA; V gene: TRBV19; J gene: TRBJ2-1; CDR3 DNA: TGTGCCAGTAGTATTCTTGCGGGGAACAATGAGCAGTTCTTC; CDR3 protein: CASSILAGNNEQFF
clone size: NA; D gene: NA; V gene: TRBV11-2; J gene: TRBJ2-2; CDR3 DNA: TGTGCCAGCAGCCACGGCAGGGGGAACACCGGGGAGCTGTTTTTT; CDR3 protein: CASSHGRGNTGELFF
clone size: NA; D gene: NA; V gene: TRBV19; J gene: TRBJ1-5; CDR3 DNA: TGTGCCAGTAGTATCGAACAGAGAAATCAGCCCCAGCATTTT; CDR3 protein: CASSIEQRNQPQHF
clone size: NA; D gene: TRBD2; V gene: TRBV3-1/TRBV3-2; J gene: TRBJ2-1; CDR3 DNA: TGTGCCAGCAGCCACCGGACTAGCGGAAACAATGAGCAGTTCTTC; CDR3 protein: CASSHRTSGNNEQFF
clone size: NA; D gene: TRBD2; V gene: TRBV19; J gene: TRBJ2-7; CDR3 DNA: TGTGCCAGTAGTGAGAGACTAGCGAGCTACTACGAGCAGTACTTC; CDR3 protein: CASSERLASYYEQYF
clone size: NA; D gene: NA; V gene: TRBV11-1; J gene: TRBJ1-4; CDR3 DNA: TGTGCCAGCAGCTTATCGGACACACTCAATGAAAAACTGTTTTTT; CDR3 protein: CASSLSDTLNEKLFF
clone size: NA; D gene: TRBD1; V gene: TRBV7-9; J gene: TRBJ2-7; CDR3 DNA: TGTGCCAGCAGCTTAGGGACAGGGGTTTACGAGCAGTACTTC; CDR3 protein: CASSLGTGVYEQYF
clone size: NA; D gene: NA; V gene: TRBV6-1; J gene: TRBJ1-6; CDR3 DNA: TGTGCCAGCAGTGAATCCCCCCCAGGGGCGACTTCACCCCTCCACTTT; CDR3 protein: CASSESPPGATSPLHF
clone size: NA; D gene: NA; V gene: TRBV2; J gene: TRBJ2-1; CDR3 DNA: TGTGCCAGCAGTGAACGGGGTAGCTCCTACAATGAGCAGTTCTTC; CDR3 protein: CASSERGSSYNEQFF
clone size: NA; D gene: NA; V gene: TRBV11-2; J gene: TRBJ1-6; CDR3 DNA: TGTGCCAGCAGCCCTCTGACAGGTCGGCCCCTCCACTTT; CDR3 protein: CASSPLTGRPLHF
clone size: NA; D gene: NA; V gene: TRBV19; J gene: TRBJ2-6; CDR3 DNA: TGTGCCACCCGAGGACAGCCCTCTGGGGCCAACGTCCTGACTTTC; CDR3 protein: CATRGQPSGANVLTF
clone size: NA; D gene: TRBD1; V gene: TRBV7-9; J gene: TRBJ1-2; CDR3 DNA: TGTGCCAGCAGCTTAGGGGGGACAGTTTATGGCTACACCTTC; CDR3 protein: CASSLGGTVYGYTF
clone size: NA; D gene: TRBD1; V gene: TRBV19; J gene: TRBJ2-4; CDR3 DNA: TGTGCCAGGGGGGGTGACAGGGGAGTTGGGTTGGCCAAAAACATTCAGTACTTC; CDR3 protein: CARGGDRGVGLAKNIQYF
clone size: NA; D gene: TRBD1; V gene: TRBV4-2; J gene: TRBJ1-5; CDR3 DNA: TGTGCCAGCAGCCTGGGGACAGGGATGGTAGGTCAGCCCCAGCATTTT; CDR3 protein: CASSLGTGMVGQPQHF
clone size: NA; D gene: NA; V gene: TRBV12-5; J gene: TRBJ1-5; CDR3 DNA: TGTGCTAGTGGTTTCGGGGGGAATCAGCCCCAGCATTTT; CDR3 protein: CASGFGGNQPQHF
clone size: NA; D gene: TRBD1; V gene: TRBV28; J gene: TRBJ1-2; CDR3 DNA: TGTGCCAGCAGTTTTCCCACAGGGGGCGGCTATGGCTACACCTTC; CDR3 protein: CASSFPTGGGYGYTF
clone size: NA; D gene: TRBD1; V gene: TRBV14; J gene: TRBJ1-6; CDR3 DNA: TGTGCCAGCAGCCAACAGGGGGGTTCACCCCTCCACTTT; CDR3 protein: CASSQQGGSPLHF
clone size: NA; D gene: TRBD1; V gene: TRBV28; J gene: TRBJ2-5; CDR3 DNA: TGTGCCAGCAGTCTCGACAGGGGGAGGGCTTCCCAGTACTTC; CDR3 protein: CASSLDRGRASQYF
clone size: once; D gene: TRBD1; V gene: TRBV2; J gene: TRBJ2-2; CDR3 DNA: TGTGCCAGCAGCGGGACAGATAACACCGGGGAGCTGTTTTTT; CDR3 protein: CASSGTDNTGELFF
clone size: NA; D gene: TRBD2; V gene: TRBV24-1; J gene: TRBJ2-1; CDR3 DNA: TGTGCCACCAGTGACCCAGGGACTAGCGGGAGCTCCTACAATGAGCAGTTCTTC; CDR3 protein: CATSDPGTSGSSYNEQFF
clone size: NA; D gene: NA; V gene: TRBV5-1; J gene: TRBJ2-2; CDR3 DNA: TGCGCCAGCAGCTTGGTTTTCGACACCGGGGAGCTGTTTTTT; CDR3 protein: CASSLVFDTGELFF
clone size: NA; D gene: NA; V gene: TRBV5-1; J gene: TRBJ2-7; CDR3 DNA: TGCGCCAGCAGCCCGGCTCGGGGCGGGGTGGTCTACGAGCAGTACTTC; CDR3 protein: CASSPARGGVVYEQYF